What follows are 25 T cell receptor beta chains derived from one specimen sequenced in a study of cytomegalovirus exposure and HLA in healthy donors. The PCR contained 60 Vbeta and 13 Jbeta primers. The assay was immunoSEQ multiplex PCR, and TCRdb's table has in-frame clones only and misses some. The table has approximately 140,000 clones, 60% to 85% seen once; the top ten hold just under 1%. Sequencing used PBMCs. The receptor set was obtained from a man aged 18 to 30 in good health and CMV-seronegative.

J is TRBJ2-3 and V is TRBV7-9; no firm D call. Germline CDR1 is SEHNR and CDR2 is FQNEAQ (reference sequence). This CDR3 contains 15 residues. Deletions cut 1 base from V and 2 bases from J, with 10 bases between. CDR3 nucleotides: TGTGCCAGCAGCTTAGAGCAACAGTTCACAGATACGCAGTATTTT. Amino acid sequence: CASSLEQQFTDTQYF.

This clone has only one observation. This chain uses TRBV9 with TRBJ1-2; TRBD1 might be the D (5 bases). Trimming pared 4 bases from V and 4 bases from J, leaving 14 bases between. CDR3 size: 14 residues. Germline lookup yields CDR1 SGDLS and CDR2 YYNGEE. Written as DNA, the CDR3 is TGTGCCAGCAGCATAGTGGACACGCTCTATGGCTACACCTTC. It is translated as CASSIVDTLYGYTF.

This clone has a handful of counts. CDR3 region: CAISDTMNTEAFF. The CDR3 bases are TGTGCCATCAGCGACACCATGAACACTGAAGCTTTCTTT. The chain uses TRBV10-3 and TRBJ1-1; D remains ambiguous. Germline lookup yields CDR1 ENHRY and CDR2 SYGVKD. The CDR3 runs 13 residues. The V end lost 6 bases, the J end lost 0 bases, and 8 bases lay between the germline ends.

The rearrangement uses TRBV5-1 and TRBJ1-6; TRBD1 agrees at 8 bases. CDR1 and CDR2 from the germline V gene are SGHRS and YFSETQ. J lost 3 bases, V lost 0 bases, and 5 bases had no gene match. CDR3 length: 17 amino acids. The CDR3 nucleotides read TGCGCCAGCAGCTTGGCCCCGACAGGGGTCTATAATTCACCCCTCCACTTT. Protein product: CASSLAPTGVYNSPLHF.

This clone was seen more than once but under ten times. The genes are TRBV27 and TRBJ1-4, with TRBD1 identical over 12 bases. Germline loops: CDR1 MNHEY, CDR2 SMNVEV (reference sequence). The trim removed 5 bases at V and 3 bases at J, leaving 10 bases unmatched. The CDR3 contains 18 residues. The CDR3 DNA sequence: TGTGCCAGCAGTACCCCCCGGGGACAGGGGGCCCCTAATGAAAAACTGTTTTTT. Amino acid sequence: CASSTPRGQGAPNEKLFF.

This sequence joins TRBV5-4 and TRBJ2-1; weak D call: TRBD2 (6 bases). CDR1 SGHNT and CDR2 YYREEE come from the germline V gene (reference sequence). CDR3 size: 17 residues. V was trimmed by 4 bases and J by 5 bases, leaving 22 bases between them. The CDR3 loop is CASSRPITLPGDNEQFF. For the CDR3, the DNA is TGTGCCAGCAGCCGACCTATTACACTTCCGGGAGACAATGAGCAGTTCTTC.

The chain links TRBV21-1 to TRBJ2-5; TRBD1, as called in the table, went unchecked against the DNA. TRBV21-1 is marked as a pseudogene. There are 18 residues in the CDR3. The CDR3 here is CASSKEGQGAAREETQYF. In DNA, the CDR3 is TGTGCCAGCAGCAAAGAAGGACAGGGGGCTGCCCGGGAAGAGACCCAGTACTTC.

The gene calls are TRBV5-6 and TRBJ2-7; D gene ambiguous. The CDR3 totals 14 residues. Trimming removed 1 base from V and 3 bases from J, with 11 bases in between. Germline values: CDR1 SGHDT, CDR2 YYEEEE. The CDR3 loop is CASSLIQSYYEQYF. CDR3 DNA sequence: TGTGCCAGCAGCTTGATACAGAGCTACTACGAGCAGTACTTC.

The V call is TRBV4-2, the J call TRBJ1-3; a possible D gene is TRBD1 (5 bases). The germline V gene has CDR1 LGHNA and CDR2 YNFKEQ. This CDR3 is 16 amino acids long. V shed 4 bases and J shed 4 bases, with 17 bases lying between them. The CDR3 coding sequence is TGTGCCAGCAGCCCCCCGCACAGGTCCTCGGGAAACACCATATATTTT. Its translation: CASSPPHRSSGNTIYF.

V usage is TRBV6-1 and J usage is TRBJ1-3; D uncertain. CDR3 length: 14 amino acids. The germline V gene encodes CDR1 MNHNS and CDR2 SASEGT. Trimming removed 11 bases from V and 0 bases from J, with 14 bases in between. CDR3 sequence reads: CAAASGVSGNTIYF. DNA of the CDR3: TGTGCCGCCGCTAGCGGAGTCTCTGGAAACACCATATATTTT.

The chain employs TRBV6-6 and TRBJ2-7; no reliable D call. Per germline, CDR1 MNHNY and CDR2 SVGAGI (reference sequence). V lost 5 bases to trimming and J lost 3 bases, with 8 bases between them. The CDR3 is 12 amino acids. CDR3 bases: TGTGCCAGCAGTCCGACTTTCTACGAGCAGTACTTC. Its translation is CASSPTFYEQYF.

This rearrangement joins TRBV4-3 to TRBJ2-1, with unresolved D. This CDR3 contains 12 residues. In germline, CDR1 is LGHNA, CDR2 YSLEER. V lost 1 base and J 7 bases, leaving 5 bases between the germline ends. CDR3: CASSQAGNEQFF. The CDR3 DNA reads as TGCGCCAGCAGCCAAGCAGGAAATGAGCAGTTCTTC.

The CDR3 loop is CASSVTGDNEQFF. CDR3 DNA sequence: TGTGCCAGCAGTGTGACAGGGGACAATGAGCAGTTCTTC. J is TRBJ2-1 and V is TRBV6-1, with 8 nucleotides matching TRBD1. The CDR3 has 13 residues. J was trimmed by 5 bases and V by 4 bases; bases with no gene match: 1. The germline V gene encodes CDR1 MNHNS and CDR2 SASEGT.

CDR3 DNA sequence: TGCGCCAGCAGCTCAGGACAGGGGGGAAATTCACCCCTCCACTTT. Amino acid sequence: CASSSGQGGNSPLHF. This chain joins TRBV5-1 and TRBJ1-6, with TRBD1 matching over 10 bases. The CDR3 runs 15 residues. Germline V gene lookup returns CDR1 SGHRS and CDR2 YFSETQ. V lost 3 bases, J lost 7 bases, and 4 bases stayed unmatched.

CDR3: CASRNWDRAGYTF. CDR3 coding DNA: TGTGCCAGCAGAAACTGGGACAGGGCTGGCTACACCTTC. This rearrangement joins TRBV6-5 to TRBJ1-2; 9 bases agree with TRBD1. V dropped 6 bases and J dropped 7; count of bases not matched to a gene: 6. This CDR3 region has 13 residues. Germline values: CDR1 MNHEY, CDR2 SVGAGI.

This clone has just one count. This chain links TRBV11-3 with TRBJ2-2; tentatively, D is TRBD1 (6 bases). The CDR3 covers 14 residues. V was pared by 5 bases and J by 4 bases, with 11 bases between. Germline CDR1 SGHNT, CDR2 YENEEA. CDR3 DNA sequence: TGTGCCAGCAGCCCACAGGGACCCACCGGGGAGCTGTTTTTT. This codes for CASSPQGPTGELFF.

V is TRBV7-9 and J is TRBJ1-5, with unresolved D. The CDR3 loop spans 14 amino acids. In germline, CDR1 is SEHNR, CDR2 FQNEAQ (reference sequence). V was pared by 1 base and J by 3 bases, with 7 bases between. The CDR3 DNA is TGTGCCAGCAGCTTAGGGGCAGTCAATCAGCCCCAGCATTTT. It specifies CASSLGAVNQPQHF.

J is TRBJ2-1 and V is TRBV7-9; 8 nucleotides match TRBD2. CDR1 is SEHNR and CDR2 is FQNEAQ in the germline V gene (reference sequence). The CDR3 is 17 amino acids. Losses at the gene ends were 2 bases for V and 5 bases for J; bases not matched to a gene: 11. CDR3 DNA sequence: TGTGCCAGCAGCTTACCGATATTAGCGGGGACTAACAATGAGCAGTTCTTC. Protein product: CASSLPILAGTNNEQFF.

This clone was recorded a few times. The chain couples TRBV6-5 to TRBJ2-2, with D tentatively TRBD1 (5 bases). Germline loops: CDR1 MNHEY, CDR2 SVGAGI. Trimming cost V 6 bases and J 4 bases, with 15 bases left between them. The length of the CDR3 is 15 residues. This chain's CDR3 is CASSLSRQLTGELFF. As DNA, the CDR3 is TGTGCCAGCAGCTTATCACGACAGCTCACCGGGGAGCTGTTTTTT.

V is TRBV6-5 and J is TRBJ2-5, with TRBD1 matching 8 bases. V lost 6 bases and J lost 9; bases outside the gene matches: 3. The V gene's germline CDR1 is MNHEY and CDR2 SVGAGI. The CDR3 extends over 11 amino acids. The CDR3 nucleotides read TGTGCCAGCAGCTTACAGGGGGCCCAGTACTTC. Its translation is CASSLQGAQYF.

J is TRBJ1-1 and V is TRBV27, with 7 bases lining up with TRBD1. V was pared by 0 bases and J by 3 bases, with 10 bases of the junction left unmatched. The CDR3 covers 17 residues. CDR1 and CDR2 from the germline V gene are MNHEY and SMNVEV (reference sequence). For the CDR3, the DNA is TGTGCCAGCAGTTTATCTGAAGGAGACAGGGTGGACACTGAAGCTTTCTTT. Residues: CASSLSEGDRVDTEAFF.

The chain carries TRBV6-4 and TRBJ2-1; 9 bases fit TRBD2. CDR1 is MRHNA and CDR2 is SNTAGT in the germline V gene. CDR3 length: 15 amino acids. V lost 0 bases and J lost 3; bases outside the gene matches: 0. In DNA form, the CDR3 reads TGTGCCAGCAGTGACTCGCGGGGGGGCTACAATGAGCAGTTCTTC. Protein product: CASSDSRGGYNEQFF.

This clone was detected a few times. The chain employs TRBV6-6 and TRBJ2-3; unclear D gene. This CDR3 has 12 amino acids. Germline loops: CDR1 MNHNY, CDR2 SVGAGI (reference sequence). The V end was cut by 0 bases, the J end by 4 bases, with 2 bases between. CDR3 coding DNA: TGTGCCAGCAGTTACTCCTCAGATACGCAGTATTTT. Translation gives CASSYSSDTQYF.

The rearrangement links TRBV18 to TRBJ1-1, with 7 bases fitting TRBD1. V lost 5 bases, J lost 0 bases, and 6 bases stayed unmatched. The CDR3 length is 15 residues. The V gene's germline CDR1 is KGHSH and CDR2 LQKENI. This CDR3 reads CASSSLDRVNTEAFF. The CDR3 bases are TGTGCCAGCTCATCGCTCGACAGGGTGAACACTGAAGCTTTCTTT.

The rearrangement uses TRBV6-6 and TRBJ1-5; the D gene is possibly TRBD1 (5 bases). V was trimmed by 8 bases and J by 6 bases, leaving 14 bases between them. This CDR3 is 13 amino acids long. Germline V lookup: CDR1 MNHNY, CDR2 SVGAGI (reference sequence). CDR3 protein: CASGRQGGQPQHF. DNA of the CDR3: TGTGCCAGCGGAAGGCAGGGAGGTCAGCCCCAGCATTTT.